This TCR beta chain was found in a study of graft-versus-host responses after intestinal transplantation. Study as a whole: Uniformly, recipients were administered anti-thymocyte globulin induction with subsequent tacrolimus and steroids for 2 to 3 years.

Germline V gene sequence: CDR1 MNHNS, CDR2 SASEGT. The CDR3 contains 14 residues. J gave up 2 bases and V 6 bases, and 7 bases lay outside the gene matches. This clone has only a few counts. The antigen is undetermined. TCRdb's copy holds only in-frame clones and misses some; the assay was immunoSEQ multiplex PCR. Of about 92,000 clones listed, less than 90% are singletons. The genes are TRBV6-1 and TRBJ2-7, with 7 bases fitting TRBD1. This TCR derives from a human donor who received an intestinal transplant. Source: unstimulated CD8+ T cells sorted from spleen or lymph node cells, taken before intestinal transplant. This CDR3 is CASRTTGSAYEQYF. The CDR3 DNA reads as TGTGCCAGCAGGACGACAGGGTCAGCCTACGAGCAGTACTTC.